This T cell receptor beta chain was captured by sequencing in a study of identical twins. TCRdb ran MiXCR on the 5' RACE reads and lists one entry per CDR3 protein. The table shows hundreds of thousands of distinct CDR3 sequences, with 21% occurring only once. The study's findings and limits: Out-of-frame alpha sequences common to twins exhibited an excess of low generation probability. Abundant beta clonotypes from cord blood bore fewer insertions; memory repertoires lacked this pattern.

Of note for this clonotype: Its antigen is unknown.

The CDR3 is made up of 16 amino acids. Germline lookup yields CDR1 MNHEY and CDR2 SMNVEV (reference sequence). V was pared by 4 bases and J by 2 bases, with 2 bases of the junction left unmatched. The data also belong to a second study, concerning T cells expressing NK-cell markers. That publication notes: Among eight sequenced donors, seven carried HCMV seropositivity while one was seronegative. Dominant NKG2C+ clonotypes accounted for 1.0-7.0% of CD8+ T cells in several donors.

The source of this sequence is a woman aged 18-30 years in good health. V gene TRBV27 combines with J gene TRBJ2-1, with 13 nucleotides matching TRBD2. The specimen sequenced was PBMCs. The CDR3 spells CASSWGTSGTYNEQFF. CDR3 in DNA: TGTGCCAGCAGTTGGGGGACTAGCGGGACCTACAATGAGCAGTTCTTC.